This T cell receptor beta chain originates from a study of early T cells in non-severe SARS-CoV-2 infection. Study at large: The sequenced material was bulk RNA from unsorted whole blood, and its chains were unpaired.

This clonotype has at least ten counts. Its antigen is not identified. CDR3 length equals 18 residues. Germline CDR1 is SGHNT and CDR2 is YYREEE (reference sequence). V was clipped by 3 bases and J by 7 bases; unmatched bases: 16. Findings and caveats of the study: Private and CD4 specificities were missed by VDJdb matching, skewed to anti-spike CD8.

The TCR library protocol was used to attach unique molecular identifiers. These identifiers were attached to individual cDNA molecules. MiXCR, applied by TCRdb to the 5' RACE reads, yields one record per CDR3 protein. The sample holds around 110,000 distinct CDR3 sequences, approximately 12% seen once. The rearrangement joins TRBV5-4 to TRBJ2-1; 10 nucleotides line up with TRBD1. Sample: whole blood. The source of this sequence is an adult who was a healthcare worker with PCR-confirmed SARS-CoV-2 infection or an uninfected control (not recorded which). CDR3 loop: CASSYPAAPGQGSNEQFF. The CDR3 nucleotides are TGTGCCAGCAGCTACCCAGCAGCACCGGGACAGGGGTCGAATGAGCAGTTCTTC. Drawing the rest from reference TRBV5-4 and TRBJ2-1, the complete variable domain is ETGVTQSPTHLIKTRGQQVTLRCSSQSGHNTVSWYQQALGQGPQFIFQYYREEENGRGNFPPRFSGLQFPNYSSELNVNALELDDSALYLCASSYPAAPGQGSNEQFFGPGTRLTVL.